This T cell receptor beta chain came from a study of regulatory T cells in long-lasting Graves disease. After removal of 1 base from V and 15 bases from J, the junction contained 6 bases not matched to a gene. CDR3 length: 12 amino acids. The germline V gene has CDR1 DFQATT and CDR2 SNEGSKA (reference sequence). The table lists this clonotype with many counts. The time point was: newly diagnosed GD, antithyroid drugs for less than 3 months. After RNA was extracted from PBMCs, the TCR library was made from it. Libraries of TCR beta came from iRepertoire HTBI primers plus Arm-PCR of CDR3 regions. TCRdb re-called the multiplex PCR reads through MiXCR, storing one row per CDR3 protein. The repertoire has fewer than 500,000 distinct CDR3 sequences, roughly 16% of them found once; the top ten carry roughly an eighth. These same records also appear under a second study, on T cells in Graves' hyperthyroidism and ophthalmopathy.

This specimen was peripheral blood mononuclear cells (PBMCs), taken at new diagnosis, from a patient treated with antithyroid drugs. This sequence originates from a man between 35 and 55 years old with Graves disease. This sequence joins TRBV20-1 and TRBJ2-3; 11 bases line up with TRBD2. CDR3 in DNA: TGCAGTGCTAGAGGCGAGACTAGCGGGAATTATTTT. This sequence encodes CSARGETSGNYF.